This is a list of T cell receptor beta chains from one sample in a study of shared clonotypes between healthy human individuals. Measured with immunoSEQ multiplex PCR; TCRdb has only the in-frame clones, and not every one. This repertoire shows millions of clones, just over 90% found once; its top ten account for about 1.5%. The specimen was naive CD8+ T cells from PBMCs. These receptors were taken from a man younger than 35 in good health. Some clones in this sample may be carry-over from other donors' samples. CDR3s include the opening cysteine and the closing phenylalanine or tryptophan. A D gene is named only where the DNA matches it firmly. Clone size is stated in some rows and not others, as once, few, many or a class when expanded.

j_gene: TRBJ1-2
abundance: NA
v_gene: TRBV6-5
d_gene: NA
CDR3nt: TGTGCCAGCAGTTACCGCCCGTCCAATGGCTACACCTTC
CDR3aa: CASSYRPSNGYTF

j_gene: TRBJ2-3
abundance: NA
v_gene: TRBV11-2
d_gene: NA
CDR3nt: TGTGCCAGCAGCTTAGGCTATTCCACAGATACGCAGTATTTT
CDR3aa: CASSLGYSTDTQYF

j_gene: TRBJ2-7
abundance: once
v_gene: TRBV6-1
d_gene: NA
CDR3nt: TGTGCCAGCAGTCCCCACCCCTCCTACGAGCAGTACTTC
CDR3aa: CASSPHPSYEQYF

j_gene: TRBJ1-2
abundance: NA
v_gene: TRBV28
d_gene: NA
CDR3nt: TGTGCCAGCAGTTACAGTGTAGCGGAAGTGGTCGGCTACACCTTC
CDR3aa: CASSYSVAEVVGYTF

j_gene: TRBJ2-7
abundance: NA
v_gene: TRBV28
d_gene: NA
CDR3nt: TGTGCCAGCAGTTCGGGACTTTTGAGCTCCTACGAGCAGTACTTC
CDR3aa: CASSSGLLSSYEQYF

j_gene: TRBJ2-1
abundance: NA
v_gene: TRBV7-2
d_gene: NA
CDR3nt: TGTGCCAGCAGGGACGGGGGAGTAAGTGTGAATGAGCAGTTCTTC
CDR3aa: CASRDGGVSVNEQFF

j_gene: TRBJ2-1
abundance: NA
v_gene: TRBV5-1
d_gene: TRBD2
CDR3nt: TGCGCCAGCAGCTTGCACGCTAGCGGGAACCGACGCGAGCAGTTCTTC
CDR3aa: CASSLHASGNRREQFF

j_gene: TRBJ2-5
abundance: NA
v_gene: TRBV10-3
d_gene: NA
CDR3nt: TGTGCCATCAGTGACGGGGAAGAGACCCAGTACTTC
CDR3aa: CAISDGEETQYF

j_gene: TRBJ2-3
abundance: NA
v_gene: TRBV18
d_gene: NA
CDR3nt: TGTGCCAGCGCTCCACCCACTAGCACAGATACGCAGTATTTT
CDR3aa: CASAPPTSTDTQYF

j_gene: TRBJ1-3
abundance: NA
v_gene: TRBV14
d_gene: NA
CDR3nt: TGTGCCAGCAGCCAAAGGGGACCGTACTCTGGAAACACCATATATTTT
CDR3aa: CASSQRGPYSGNTIYF

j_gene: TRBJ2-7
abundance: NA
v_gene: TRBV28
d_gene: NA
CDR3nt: TGTGCCAGCAGTTTTTATTTGTTGAGCGAGCAGTACTTC
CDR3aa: CASSFYLLSEQYF

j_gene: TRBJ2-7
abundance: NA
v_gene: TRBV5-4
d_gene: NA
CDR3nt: TGTGCCAGCAGCTTGAAACGGGAGAGCTCCTACGAGCAGTACTTC
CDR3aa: CASSLKRESSYEQYF

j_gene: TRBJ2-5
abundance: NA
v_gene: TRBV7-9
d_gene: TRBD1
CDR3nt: TGTGCCAGCAGTAACTTGGGACAGGACCAAGAGACCCAGTACTTC
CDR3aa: CASSNLGQDQETQYF

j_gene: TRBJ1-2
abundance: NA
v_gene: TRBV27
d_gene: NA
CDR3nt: TGTGCCAGCATCCCGACAGGATCCAACTATGGCTACACCTTC
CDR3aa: CASIPTGSNYGYTF

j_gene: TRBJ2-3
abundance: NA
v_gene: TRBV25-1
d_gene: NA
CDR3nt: TGTGCCAGCAGTGAATGGGGGGAGAGAGCAGATACGCAGTATTTT
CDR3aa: CASSEWGERADTQYF

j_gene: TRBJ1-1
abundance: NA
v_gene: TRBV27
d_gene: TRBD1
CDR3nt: TGTGCCAGCAGTTTAAGGGGGCGGAACACTGAAGCTTTCTTT
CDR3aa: CASSLRGRNTEAFF

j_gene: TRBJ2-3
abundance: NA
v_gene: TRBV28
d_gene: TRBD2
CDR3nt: TGTGCCAGCAGTTTACGACTAGCGGGCCACACAGATACGCAGTATTTT
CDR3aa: CASSLRLAGHTDTQYF

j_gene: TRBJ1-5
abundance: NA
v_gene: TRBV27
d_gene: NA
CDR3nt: TGTGCCAGCAGTACCCGCGACGAGCAGCCCCAGCATTTT
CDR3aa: CASSTRDEQPQHF

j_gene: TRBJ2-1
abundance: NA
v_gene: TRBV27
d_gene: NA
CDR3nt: TGTGCCAGCAGTTTAAGGGCCTCCTACTCCTACAATGAGCAGTTCTTC
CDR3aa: CASSLRASYSYNEQFF

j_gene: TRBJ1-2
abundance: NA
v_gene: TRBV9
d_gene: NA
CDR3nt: TGTGCCAGCAGCTCCCGGGCCTCAACCTCCTATGGCTACACCTTC
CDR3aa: CASSSRASTSYGYTF

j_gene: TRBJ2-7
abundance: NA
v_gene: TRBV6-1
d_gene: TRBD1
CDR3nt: TGTGCCAGCAGTGGACAGGGTGGGGCCGAGCAGTACTTC
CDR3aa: CASSGQGGAEQYF

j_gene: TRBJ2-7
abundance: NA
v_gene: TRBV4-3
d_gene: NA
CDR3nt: TGCGCCAGCAGCCGCCTCCTGGGGGACACGGAGTCCTACGAGCAGTACTTC
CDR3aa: CASSRLLGDTESYEQYF

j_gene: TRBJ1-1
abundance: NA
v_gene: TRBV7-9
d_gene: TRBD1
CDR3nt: TGTGCCAGCAGCTTAGCACAAGACAGGGGCGTAGCTTTCTTT
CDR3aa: CASSLAQDRGVAFF

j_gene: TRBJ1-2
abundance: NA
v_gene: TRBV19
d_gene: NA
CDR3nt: TGTGCCAGTACCCATTTTGGAGATGGCTACACCTTC
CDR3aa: CASTHFGDGYTF

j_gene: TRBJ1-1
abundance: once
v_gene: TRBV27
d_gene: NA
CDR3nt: TGTGCCAGCAGTTTATCCCCGGGTGCCATGAACACTGAAGCTTTCTTT
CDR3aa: CASSLSPGAMNTEAFF

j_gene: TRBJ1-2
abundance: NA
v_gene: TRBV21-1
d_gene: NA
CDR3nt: TGTGCCAGCAGCAAAGAGATGAGGGGGCATCCCCTTTCGAGCTATGGCTACACCTTC
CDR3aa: CASSKEMRGHPLSSYGYTF

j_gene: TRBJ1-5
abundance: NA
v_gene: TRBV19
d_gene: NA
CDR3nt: TGTGCCAGTTCGGTCGGAGGCAGTCGGAATCAGCCCCAGCATTTT
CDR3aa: CASSVGGSRNQPQHF

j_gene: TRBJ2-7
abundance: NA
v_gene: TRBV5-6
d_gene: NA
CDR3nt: TGTGCCAGCAGCTTGGGGGGGAACCCCTACGAGCAGTACTTC
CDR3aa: CASSLGGNPYEQYF

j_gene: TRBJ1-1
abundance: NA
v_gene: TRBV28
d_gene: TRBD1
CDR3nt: TGTGCCAGCAGCCAGGACAGGGGAATCACTGAAGCTTTCTTT
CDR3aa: CASSQDRGITEAFF

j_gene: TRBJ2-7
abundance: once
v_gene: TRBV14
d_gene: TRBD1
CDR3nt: TGTGCCAGCAGCCAAAACAGGGGGGCTAAACCTAAACCCTACGAGCAGTACTTC
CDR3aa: CASSQNRGAKPKPYEQYF

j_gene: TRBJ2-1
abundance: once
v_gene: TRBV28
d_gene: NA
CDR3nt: TGTGCCAGCAGTACACGCTACTCCTACAATGAGCAGTTCTTC
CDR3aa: CASSTRYSYNEQFF

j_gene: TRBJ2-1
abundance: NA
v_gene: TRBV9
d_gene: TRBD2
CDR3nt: TGTGCCAGCAGCGGACCTAGCGGGAGGAACAATGAGCAGTTCTTC
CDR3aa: CASSGPSGRNNEQFF

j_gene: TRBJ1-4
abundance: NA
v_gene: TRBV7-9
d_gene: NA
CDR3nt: TGTGCCAGCAGCTTAGCAGTACCGGTTGAAAAACTGTTTTTT
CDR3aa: CASSLAVPVEKLFF

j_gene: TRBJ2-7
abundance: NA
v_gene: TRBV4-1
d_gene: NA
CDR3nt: TGCGCCAGCAGCCGCGCCTACGAGCAGTACTTC
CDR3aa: CASSRAYEQYF

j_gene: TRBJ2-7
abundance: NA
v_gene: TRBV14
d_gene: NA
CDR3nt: TGTGCCAGCAGCCAAGGGCAGCAATACGAGCAGTACTTC
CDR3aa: CASSQGQQYEQYF